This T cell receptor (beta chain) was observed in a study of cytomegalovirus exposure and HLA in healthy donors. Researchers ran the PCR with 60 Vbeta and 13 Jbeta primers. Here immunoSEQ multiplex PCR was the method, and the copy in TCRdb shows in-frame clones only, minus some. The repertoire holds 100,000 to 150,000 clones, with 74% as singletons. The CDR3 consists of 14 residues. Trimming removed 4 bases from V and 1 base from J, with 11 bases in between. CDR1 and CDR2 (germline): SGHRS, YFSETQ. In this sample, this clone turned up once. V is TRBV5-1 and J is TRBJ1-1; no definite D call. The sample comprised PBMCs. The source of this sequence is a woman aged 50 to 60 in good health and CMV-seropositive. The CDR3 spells CASSTARGNTEAFF. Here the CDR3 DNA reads TGCGCCAGCAGCACCGCAAGAGGGAACACTGAAGCTTTCTTT.